This T cell receptor (beta chain) was captured by sequencing in a study of blood T cell repertoires in COVID-19. At the level of the study: Samples of COVID-19 (acute and convalescent) were obtained from the United States, Italy and Spain. Sample material is recorded as cDNA or gDNA derived from T cells, B-cell-depleted T cells, or PBMCs.

Original processing methods: Counts of nucleated cells, estimated from reference gene primer amplification, were obtained. Profiled with immunoSEQ multiplex PCR; TCRdb holds only in-frame clones, not every one. V, J and clone size are taken as reported in that table, and D and trimming were inferred from the DNA itself. In the table there are under 350,000 clones, 75% to 85% of which are singletons. Germline CDR1 is LGHDT and CDR2 is YNNKEL (reference sequence). Trimming cost V 6 bases and J 3 bases, with 8 bases left between them. This CDR3 region has 13 residues. This chain joins TRBV3-1 (or the pseudogene TRBV3-2) and TRBJ2-2, with D perhaps TRBD2 (6 bases). This TCR derives from a human donor in a cohort sampled during active COVID-19. Sequenced input: peripheral blood. The CDR3 region is CASRGGDTGELFF. CDR3 nucleotide sequence: TGTGCCAGCAGGGGCGGGGACACCGGGGAGCTGTTTTTT.